Presented here are 23 T cell receptor beta chains from one specimen sequenced in a study of blood T cells in healthy people across ages. A second PCR, run for about 6 to 12 cycles, used a sample-barcoded 5' primer plus a J-beta primer mix. TCRdb reanalysed the 5' RACE reads using MiXCR and keeps one entry per CDR3 protein. The sample contains around 1.5 million distinct CDR3 sequences, around 59% of which appear only once. Source material: blood. These receptors came from a man between 18 and 35 years old in good health.

The CDR3 region is CASSPTPTESSYNSPLHF. The DNA of the CDR3 is TGTGCCAGCAGCCCTACACCGACCGAGAGCTCCTATAATTCACCCCTCCACTTT. The chain couples TRBV7-9 to TRBJ1-6; D not certain. Germline values: CDR1 SEHNR, CDR2 FQNEAQ (reference sequence). This CDR3 region has 18 residues. Trimming stripped 5 bases from V and 0 bases from J, with 17 bases between.

The chain joins TRBV4-1 to TRBJ2-7, with 8 bases that match TRBD2. Per the germline V gene, CDR1 is MGHRA and CDR2 is YSYEKL. The CDR3 runs to 17 residues. V shed 1 base and J 2 bases; nucleotides not matched to a gene: 10. CDR3 protein: CASSQALLRGDAYEQYF. In nucleotides, the CDR3 is TGCGCCAGCAGCCAAGCCCTCTTGCGGGGGGACGCCTACGAGCAGTACTTC.

This sequence joins TRBV20-1 and TRBJ2-3, with 11 bases lining up with TRBD2. The CDR3 loop spans 14 amino acids. V dropped 5 bases and J dropped 6; count of bases not matched to a gene: 7. The germline gives CDR1 DFQATT, CDR2 SNEGSKA (reference sequence). In DNA, the CDR3 is TGCAGTGCTCGGACTAGCGGGTGGTTGGATACGCAGTATTTT. Its protein is CSARTSGWLDTQYF.

The chain is built from TRBV30 and TRBJ2-7; D unresolved. The CDR3 spans 10 residues. Trimming pared 3 bases from V and 7 bases from J, leaving 7 bases between. The germline V gene has CDR1 GTSNPN and CDR2 SVGIG (reference sequence). DNA for the CDR3: TGTGCCTGGAGCTCAACGGAGCAGTACTTC. Encoded protein: CAWSSTEQYF.

The CDR3 sequence is CASSSLNLPGYTF. CDR3 DNA sequence: TGTGCCAGCAGCTCCCTGAACCTCCCGGGCTACACCTTC. The chain is built from TRBV11-2 and TRBJ1-2, with unresolved D. The CDR3 has 13 amino acids. Trimming cost V 4 bases and J 8 bases, with 14 bases left between them. Germline values: CDR1 SGHAT, CDR2 FQNNGV.

This clonotype has only a few counts. The gene calls are TRBV6-2 or TRBV6-3 and TRBJ1-1, with 8 bases lining up with TRBD1. The trim removed 8 bases at V and 5 bases at J, leaving 7 bases unmatched. The CDR3 runs to 13 residues. Germline CDR1 reads MNHEY; CDR2 reads SVGEGT. The CDR3 DNA reads as TGTGCCAGCTCGACAGGGGACAGGACTGAAGCTTTCTTT. As protein: CASSTGDRTEAFF.

The chain uses TRBV7-6 and TRBJ1-3; D is undetermined. Germline V gene data show CDR1 as SGHVS and CDR2 as FNYEAQ. CDR3 length: 16 amino acids. Trimming took off 2 bases at V and 0 bases at J, with 11 bases between the two ends. The CDR3 reads CASSLTDKSSGNTIYF. The CDR3 DNA follows: TGTGCCAGCAGCTTAACAGACAAAAGCTCTGGAAACACCATATATTTT.

The rearrangement links TRBV6-6 to TRBJ1-2, with 7 bases identical to TRBD1. The length of the CDR3 is 14 residues. V was clipped by 6 bases and J by 3 bases; unmatched bases: 7. In germline, CDR1 is MNHNY, CDR2 SVGAGI (reference sequence). The CDR3 DNA sequence: TGTGCCAGCAGGACTGACAGGGTTGACTATGGCTACACCTTC. It yields the protein CASRTDRVDYGYTF.

The chain recombines TRBV28 with TRBJ2-2, with 9 bases identical to TRBD2. Unmatched junction bases numbered 7, after V lost 4 bases and J lost 4 bases. The CDR3 runs 16 residues. Germline V gene sequence: CDR1 MDHEN, CDR2 SYDVKM. CDR3 protein: CASSSPAGGTTGELFF. The CDR3 DNA reads as TGTGCCAGCAGTTCCCCCGCGGGGGGGACCACCGGGGAGCTGTTTTTT.

The J gene is TRBJ2-4, the V gene TRBV7-9; D might be TRBD1 (6 bases). The last part of the DNA fits TRBJ2-7 better; the J call may be wrong. The germline CDR1 and CDR2 sequences are SEHNR and FQNEAQ (reference sequence). The CDR3 is made up of 16 amino acids. CDR3 sequence (DNA): TGTGCCAGCAGCTCCCCGGGCAGGGGCGGGTCCTACGAGCAGTACTTC. The encoded protein is CASSSPGRGGSYEQYF.

The rearrangement links TRBV4-2 to TRBJ2-7; the D gene is possibly TRBD2 (6 bases). Trimming took 1 base from V and 4 from J, leaving 23 bases between them. The CDR3 has 18 amino acids. Per the germline V gene, CDR1 is LGHNA and CDR2 is YNFKEQ. The CDR3, as DNA: TGTGCCAGCAGCCAAGCTCGGCCAGGGCGGACTACTACGTACGAGCAGTACTTC. Translated, it gives CASSQARPGRTTTYEQYF.

The chain uses TRBV14 and TRBJ2-4, with 8 bases that match TRBD2. The end of the DNA is better explained by TRBJ2-7, so the J call may be wrong. From germline, CDR1 is SGHDN and CDR2 FVKESK. The CDR3 covers 14 residues. The CDR3 loop reads CASSKAGEVYEQYF. DNA for the CDR3: TGTGCCAGCAGTAAAGCGGGGGAAGTTTACGAGCAGTACTTC.

This chain uses TRBV29-1 with TRBJ1-4; TRBD1 matches at 9 bases. The CDR3 has 13 amino acids. Germline trimming cut 5 bases from V and 7 bases from J; bases unmatched to any gene: 5. Germline assignment: CDR1 SQVTM and CDR2 ANQGSEA. The CDR3 is CSVRDRAGEKLFF. The CDR3 region has the DNA TGCAGCGTTCGGGACAGGGCGGGTGAAAAACTGTTTTTT.

The J gene is TRBJ1-2, the V gene TRBV28; 9 bases agree with TRBD1. The CDR3 totals 16 residues. J was trimmed by 4 bases and V by 6 bases; bases with no gene match: 12. Germline-derived CDR1 and CDR2 are MDHEN and SYDVKM. The CDR3, as DNA: TGTGCCAGCAGAACGGGACAGGGAATAGATAGCTATGGCTACACCTTC. Translating gives CASRTGQGIDSYGYTF.

About this clonotype: With a much larger clone just one base away, this may be a read error. The V gene is TRBV2, the J gene TRBJ2-1, with a weak D call TRBD2 (7 bases). Per the germline V gene, CDR1 is SNHLY and CDR2 is FYNNEI. The CDR3 contains 12 residues. V was shortened by 11 bases and J by 10 bases, with 18 bases between the two germline ends. CDR3 in DNA: TGTGCCGGGGGGGGGACACGATACGAGCAGTTCTTC. Translating it yields CAGGGTRYEQFF.

The chain joins TRBV4-1 to TRBJ1-1, with D tentatively TRBD1 (6 bases). V lost 4 bases, J lost 1 base, and 22 bases lay in between. This CDR3 comprises 18 residues. Germline V gene lookup returns CDR1 MGHRA and CDR2 YSYEKL. CDR3 region: CASSRRGQGRGGNTEAFF. The CDR3 DNA sequence: TGCGCCAGCAGCCGTCGCGGTCAGGGCAGAGGGGGGAACACTGAAGCTTTCTTT.

This clonotype was counted a single time. The chain combines TRBV2 with TRBJ2-5, with D unclear. The J call may be wrong; the DNA end is better matched by TRBJ2-7. Looked up from germline, CDR1 is SNHLY and CDR2 is FYNNEI. The CDR3 has 14 amino acids. This CDR3 reads CASSVFPQSTEQYF. CDR3 nucleotide sequence: TGTGCCAGCAGTGTCTTTCCGCAATCAACCGAGCAGTACTTC.

The chain carries TRBV14 and TRBJ2-7; D is possibly TRBD2 (7 bases). Per germline, CDR1 SGHDN and CDR2 FVKESK. The CDR3 extends over 14 amino acids. Deletions cut 2 bases from V and 3 bases from J, with 11 bases between. CDR3 DNA: TGTGCCAGCAGCCAACGGGGGGCTATCTACGAGCAGTACTTC. It encodes CASSQRGAIYEQYF.

This clonotype was seen more than once but under ten times. V usage is TRBV7-8 and J usage is TRBJ2-1; 11 positions match TRBD2. Trimming removed 6 bases from V and 10 bases from J; junction bases left unmatched: 14. The CDR3 has 16 amino acids. Germline loops: CDR1 SGHVS, CDR2 FQNEAQ. The CDR3 is CASRLGSSGRVNEQFF. CDR3 in DNA: TGTGCCAGCAGGCTGGGAAGTAGCGGGAGGGTGAACGAGCAGTTCTTC.

The genes are TRBV6-5 and TRBJ2-7; TRBD1 is a possible D gene (6 bases). Deletions cut 6 bases from V and 3 bases from J, with 12 bases between. Germline V gene lookup returns CDR1 MNHEY and CDR2 SVGAGI. There are 13 residues in the CDR3. This chain's CDR3 is CASRPDSFYEQYF. The DNA for the CDR3 is TGTGCCAGCAGGCCGGACAGTTTCTACGAGCAGTACTTC.

The chain employs TRBV7-6 and TRBJ2-6; the D is unclear. V dropped 5 bases and J dropped 0 bases, with 14 bases sitting between them. CDR3 size: 17 residues. Germline V CDR1 and CDR2: SGHVS, FNYEAQ. CDR3 nucleotides: TGTGCCAGCAGCCACTCCCACAGCAGCTCTGGGGCCAACGTCCTGACTTTC. It encodes CASSHSHSSSGANVLTF.

The chain carries TRBV29-1 and TRBJ1-1; 8 bases agree with TRBD1. Germline CDR1 reads SQVTM; CDR2 reads ANQGSEA. CDR3 length: 15 residues. The V gene end was trimmed by 6 bases and the J gene end by 4 bases; junction bases not matched to a gene: 13. In DNA form, the CDR3 reads TGCAGCGTCCCATACGGACAGGGAAGGGCCACTGAAGCTTTCTTT. Amino acid sequence: CSVPYGQGRATEAFF.

The chain uses TRBV20-1 and TRBJ2-1, with 7 nucleotides matching TRBD2. Germline V gene data show CDR1 as DFQATT and CDR2 as SNEGSKA (reference sequence). CDR3 length equals 13 residues. Trimming took 6 bases from V and 9 from J; bases not matched to a gene: 11. CDR3: CSALTSRFFEQFF. CDR3 nucleotide sequence: TGCAGTGCGCTGACTAGCAGATTCTTTGAGCAGTTCTTC.